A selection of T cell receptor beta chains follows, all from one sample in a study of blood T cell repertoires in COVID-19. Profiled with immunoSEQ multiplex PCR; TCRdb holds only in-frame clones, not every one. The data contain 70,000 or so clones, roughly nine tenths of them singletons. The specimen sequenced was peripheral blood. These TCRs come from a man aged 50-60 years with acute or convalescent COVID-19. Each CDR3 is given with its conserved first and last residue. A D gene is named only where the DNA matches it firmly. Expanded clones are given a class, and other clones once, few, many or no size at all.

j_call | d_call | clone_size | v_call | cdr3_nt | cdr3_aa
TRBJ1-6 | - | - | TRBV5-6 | TGTGCCAGCAGCTTGGGGGGCCAGTATTCACCCCTCCACTTT | CASSLGGQYSPLHF
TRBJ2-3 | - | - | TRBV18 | TGTGCCAGCTCCCAGGGACTTTCGGCAGATACGCAGTATTTT | CASSQGLSADTQYF
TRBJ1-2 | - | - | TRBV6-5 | TGTGCCAGCAGCTCTAGTGCGCCTAACTATGGCTACACCTTC | CASSSSAPNYGYTF
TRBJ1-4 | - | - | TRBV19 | TGTGCCAGTAGTCAAGGCCGGGGGTTCAATGAAAAACTGTTTTTT | CASSQGRGFNEKLFF
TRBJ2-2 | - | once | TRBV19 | TGTGCCAGTAGTCCCTGGGACAAGCTCACCGGGGAGCTGTTTTTT | CASSPWDKLTGELFF
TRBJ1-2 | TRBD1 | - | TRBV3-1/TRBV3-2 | TGTGCCAGCAGCCAGGGACAGGGAGACCACTATGGCTACACCTTC | CASSQGQGDHYGYTF
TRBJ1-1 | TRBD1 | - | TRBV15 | TGTGCCACCAGCAGAGGCCTACAGGGGAGCACTGAAGCTTTCTTT | CATSRGLQGSTEAFF
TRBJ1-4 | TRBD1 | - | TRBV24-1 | TGTGCCACCAGTGAGGGGACAGGGGGCTTTGATGAAAAACTGTTTTTT | CATSEGTGGFDEKLFF
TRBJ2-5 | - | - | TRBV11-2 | TGTGCCAGCAGCAGTATTGACTACCCAAGTAGAGAGACCCAGTACTTC | CASSSIDYPSRETQYF
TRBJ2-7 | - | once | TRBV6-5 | TGTGCCAGCAGTACCTTAAGTGGGAGTCCCTACGAGCAGTACTTC | CASSTLSGSPYEQYF
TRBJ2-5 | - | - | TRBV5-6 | TGTGCCAGCAGCTTGGCAAGGGGGGGACGCCAAGAGACCCAGTACTTC | CASSLARGGRQETQYF
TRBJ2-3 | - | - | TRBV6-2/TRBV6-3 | TGTGCCAGCAGTTACTCGAGCGCGGGATCAGATACGCAGTATTTT | CASSYSSAGSDTQYF
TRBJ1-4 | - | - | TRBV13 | TGTGCCAGCAGCCGTGGCGGGACTCGTGAAAAACTGTTTTTT | CASSRGGTREKLFF
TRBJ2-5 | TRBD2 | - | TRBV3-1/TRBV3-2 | TGTGCCAGCAGCCCGCCCTTTGGACTAGCGGGGGGTCCGTACCAAGAGACCCAGTACTTC | CASSPPFGLAGGPYQETQYF
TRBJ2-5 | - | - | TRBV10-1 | TGCGCCAGCAGTTTCGGGACACAAGAGACCCAGTACTTC | CASSFGTQETQYF
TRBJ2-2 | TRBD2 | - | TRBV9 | TGTGCCAGCAGCGCCGGGACTAGCGGGGAGCTGTTTTTT | CASSAGTSGELFF
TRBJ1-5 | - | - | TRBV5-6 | TGTGCCAGCAGCTCGGGGGGGGCTATGGGCAATCAGCCCCAGCATTTT | CASSSGGAMGNQPQHF
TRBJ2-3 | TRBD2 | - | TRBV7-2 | TGTGCCAGCAGCTTTGTTCCGGGACTAGCCCCTGAGGGCACGCAGTATTTT | CASSFVPGLAPEGTQYF
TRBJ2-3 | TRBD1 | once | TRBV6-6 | TGTGCCAGCAGTTACTCAGGACAGGGGGCGGGTACGCAGTATTTT | CASSYSGQGAGTQYF
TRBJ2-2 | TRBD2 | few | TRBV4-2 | TGTGCCAGCAGTCTTCTAGCGGGGGGGCCGAACACCGGGGAGCTGTTTTTT | CASSLLAGGPNTGELFF
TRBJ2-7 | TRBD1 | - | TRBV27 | TGTGCCAGCAGTTTAAACAGGGGCGGCGAGCAGTACTTC | CASSLNRGGEQYF
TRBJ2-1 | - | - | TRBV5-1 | TGCGCCAGCAGCCTCCCCGGAGCCCACAATGAGCAGTTCTTC | CASSLPGAHNEQFF
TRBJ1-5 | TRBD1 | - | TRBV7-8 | TGTGCCAGCAGCTCACAGGGGCGAAGTCAGCCCCAGCATTTT | CASSSQGRSQPQHF
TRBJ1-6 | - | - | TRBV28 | TGTGCCAGCAGTTTGATCGAGACAGGACGATCACCCCTCCACTTT | CASSLIETGRSPLHF
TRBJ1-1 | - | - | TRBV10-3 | TGTGCCATCAGTAGGGGGGGCCGATCGAACACTGAAGCTTTCTTT | CAISRGGRSNTEAFF
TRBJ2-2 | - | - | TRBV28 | TGTGCCAGCAGGAAGCGCACCGGGGAGCTGTTTTTT | CASRKRTGELFF
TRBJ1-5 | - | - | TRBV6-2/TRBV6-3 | TGTGCCAGCAGCTATCGGGGTAGCAATCAGCCCCAGCATTTT | CASSYRGSNQPQHF
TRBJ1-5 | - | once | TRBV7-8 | TGTGCCAGCAGCTCATATGGACAGATTTTCAATCAGCCCCAGCATTTT | CASSSYGQIFNQPQHF